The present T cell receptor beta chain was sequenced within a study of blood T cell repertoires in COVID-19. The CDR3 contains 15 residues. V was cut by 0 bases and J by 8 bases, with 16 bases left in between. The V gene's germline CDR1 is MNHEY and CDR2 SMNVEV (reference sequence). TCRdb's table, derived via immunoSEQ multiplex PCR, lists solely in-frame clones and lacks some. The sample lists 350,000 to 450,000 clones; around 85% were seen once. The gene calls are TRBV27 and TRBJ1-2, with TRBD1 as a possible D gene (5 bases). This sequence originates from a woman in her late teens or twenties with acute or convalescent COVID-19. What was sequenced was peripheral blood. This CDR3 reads CASSLSRGGGRGYTF. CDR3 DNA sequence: TGTGCCAGCAGTTTATCCCGAGGTGGGGGGAGAGGCTACACCTTC.